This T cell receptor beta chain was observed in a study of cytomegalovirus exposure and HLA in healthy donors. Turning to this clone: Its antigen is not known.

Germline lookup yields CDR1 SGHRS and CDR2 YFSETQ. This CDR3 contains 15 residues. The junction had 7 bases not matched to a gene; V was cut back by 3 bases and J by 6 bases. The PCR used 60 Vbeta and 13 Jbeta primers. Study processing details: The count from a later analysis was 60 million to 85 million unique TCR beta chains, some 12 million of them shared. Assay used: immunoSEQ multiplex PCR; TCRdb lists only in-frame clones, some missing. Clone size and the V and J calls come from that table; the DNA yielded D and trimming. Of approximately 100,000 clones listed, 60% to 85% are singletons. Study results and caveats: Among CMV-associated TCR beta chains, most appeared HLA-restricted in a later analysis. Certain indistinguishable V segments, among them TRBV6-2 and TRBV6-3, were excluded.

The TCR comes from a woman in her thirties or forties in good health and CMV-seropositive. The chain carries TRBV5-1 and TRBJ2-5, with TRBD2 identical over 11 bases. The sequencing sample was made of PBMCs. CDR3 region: CASSSTTSGGKTQYF. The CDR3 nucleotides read TGCGCCAGCAGCTCAACCACTAGCGGGGGAAAGACCCAGTACTTC.